This T cell receptor (beta chain) was identified during a study of regulatory T cells in long-lasting Graves disease. With 3 bases removed from V and 4 bases from J, the gap between germline ends came to 7 bases. The CDR3 has 13 residues. Germline CDR1 is SGHAT and CDR2 is FQNNGV. In building TCR beta libraries, iRepertoire HTBI primers were used together with Arm-PCR of CDR3 regions. TCRdb itself ran the multiplex PCR reads through MiXCR, one entry per CDR3 protein. The sample shows hundreds of thousands of distinct CDR3 sequences, about 15% of them seen only once. Many counts were recorded for this clonotype. Its antigen is not identified. Study-level results: Segments TRBV28, TRBJ1-2 and TRBJ2-5 showed preferential usage in persistent disease.

Time point in this sample: newly diagnosed GD, antithyroid drugs for less than 3 months. Extracted PBMC RNA gave rise to the TCR library. These same data were also listed under a study on T cells in Graves' hyperthyroidism and ophthalmopathy. Per that study: Patients between 18 and 65 years old had hyperthyroidism, newly diagnosed and lasting under 2 months.

The rearrangement joins TRBV11-2 to TRBJ1-3; D gene uncertain. The sequenced sample was peripheral blood mononuclear cells (PBMCs), obtained at new diagnosis, from a patient treated with antithyroid drugs. The sequence came from a young woman with Graves disease. CDR3 in DNA: TGTGCCAGCAGCTTGGCGGGGGGAAACACCATATATTTT. This translates into CASSLAGGNTIYF. Combining the CDR3 with reference TRBV11-2 and TRBJ1-3 gives the whole variable domain EAGVAQSPRYKIIEKRQSVAFWCNPISGHATLYWYQQILGQGPKLLIQFQNNGVVDDSQLPKDRFSAERLKGVDSTLKIQPAKLEDSAVYLCASSLAGGNTIYFGEGSWLTVV.